A selection of T cell receptor beta chains follows, all from one sample in a study of CD8 T cells in Susac syndrome. TCRdb re-analysed the immunoSEQ multiplex PCR reads in MiXCR, keeping a single row per CDR3 protein. The repertoire includes 150,000 to 200,000 distinct CDR3 sequences, 90% to 95% of them detected once, and under 0.15% sits in the top ten. Sequenced material: CD4+ T cells from PBMCs. Receptor source: a human donor in good health. Both conserved end residues are part of each CDR3. The size entry is marked missing in some rows and otherwise reads once, few, many or a size class.

j_gene	v_gene	abundance	CDR3aa
TRBJ2-3	TRBV3-1	NA	CASSPRTSGPTTDTQYF
TRBJ1-5	TRBV12-5	NA	CASGLVYNQPQHF
TRBJ1-6	TRBV19	NA	CAPVGGGDLPSSELHF
TRBJ2-3	TRBV12-3/TRBV12-4	NA	CASSPLSRWGTDTQYF
TRBJ2-1	TRBV29-1	NA	CSVEGDRGMGEQFF
TRBJ1-6	TRBV20-1	NA	CSAGYRAPQAPLHF
TRBJ2-7	TRBV3-1	once	CASSQVVWIGTGRYHEQYF
TRBJ2-1	TRBV29-1	once	CSAAGTPGDEQFF
TRBJ1-2	TRBV9	NA	CASSVELGGYGYTF
TRBJ2-3	TRBV3-1	NA	CASSPDAARDTQYF
TRBJ2-1	TRBV28	NA	CASSSRTMAYNEQFF
TRBJ2-7	TRBV20-1	NA	CSARDWGTSYEQYF
TRBJ1-1	TRBV5-1	NA	CASSSTGDTEAFF
TRBJ2-1	TRBV29-1	NA	CSVGDSGGIHNEQFF
TRBJ1-6	TRBV15	NA	CATSHRTGSYNSPLHF
TRBJ1-6	TRBV12-3/TRBV12-4	NA	CASSSSIQGAASPLHF
TRBJ1-6	TRBV5-1	NA	CASSLGSRGATLHF
TRBJ1-1	TRBV20-1	NA	CSAPILTGGTEAFF
TRBJ2-6	TRBV5-4	NA	CASSLVPGGEGSGANVLTF
TRBJ1-6	TRBV19	NA	CASSLRDRNSPLHF
TRBJ1-1	TRBV4-3	NA	CASSHQREDTEAFF
TRBJ2-7	TRBV12-3/TRBV12-4	NA	CASSLGGEQYF
TRBJ1-1	TRBV10-3	NA	CAISAVLNTEAFF
TRBJ2-7	TRBV29-1	NA	CSVSDGQGSSSYEQYF
TRBJ1-2	TRBV5-1	NA	CASSLGWNNYGYTF
TRBJ1-1	TRBV30	once	CAWSFNRATEAFF
TRBJ1-5	TRBV6-5	once	CASSGQRDQPQHF
TRBJ2-7	TRBV20-1	NA	CSATQTGEGEQYF
TRBJ2-3	TRBV14	NA	CASSQDRNTDTQYF
TRBJ2-3	TRBV3-1	NA	CASSYRLAGVDTQYF
TRBJ2-3	TRBV29-1	NA	CSVQEGEGTDTQYF
TRBJ1-2	TRBV7-9	NA	CASILTGTNYGYTF
TRBJ2-1	TRBV20-1	NA	CSAKGPAGAYNEQFF
TRBJ2-5	TRBV20-1	NA	CSAGPGGRPKETQYF
TRBJ1-6	TRBV6-6	once	CASSSGARNSPLHF
TRBJ2-7	TRBV29-1	few	CSVVSSYEQYF
TRBJ2-1	TRBV6-1	NA	CASSPSRRGRGYNEQFF
TRBJ2-1	TRBV29-1	NA	CSVDRQGDQGQFF
TRBJ1-2	TRBV19	NA	CASSERTNYGYTF
TRBJ2-1	TRBV6-6	once	CASSSLQGAYNEQFF
TRBJ1-2	TRBV3-1	NA	CASSQSGGTGSGYTF
TRBJ2-3	TRBV20-1	NA	CSAFSRGGTDTQYF